These 30 T cell receptor beta chains share one sample of origin, sequenced in a study of blood T cell repertoires in COVID-19. Profiling relied on immunoSEQ multiplex PCR, and the TCRdb table lists in-frame clones only, not all of them. The sample records 150,000 to 200,000 clones, approximately 84% being singletons. Sequenced material: peripheral blood. The receptors were sampled from a woman aged 80 or over with acute or convalescent COVID-19.

J is TRBJ2-7 and V is TRBV7-6; possible D gene TRBD2, 6 bases. The V and J ends lost 2 bases and 0 bases respectively, with 8 bases between them. CDR3 length: 14 amino acids. The germline CDR1 and CDR2 sequences are SGHVS and FNYEAQ. In DNA, the CDR3 is TGTGCCAGCAGCTTATTAGCGGACTCCTACGAGCAGTACTTC. This translates into CASSLLADSYEQYF.

This chain connects TRBV11-2 to TRBJ2-2; possible D gene TRBD1, 5 bases. The CDR3 contains 16 residues. V shed 5 bases and J shed 0 bases, with 13 bases lying between them. Looked up from germline, CDR1 is SGHAT and CDR2 is FQNNGV. The CDR3 nucleotides are TGTGCCAGCAGCCAAGGGGTCCTAGCGAACACCGGGGAGCTGTTTTTT. Translated: CASSQGVLANTGELFF.

V and J are TRBV5-6 and TRBJ1-2, with 12 bases lining up with TRBD1. With 3 bases clipped from V and 7 bases from J, the junction kept 7 bases outside the gene matches. Germline CDR1 reads SGHDT; CDR2 reads YYEEEE. This CDR3 comprises 15 residues. CDR3 protein: CASSSGQGAFFGYTF. The CDR3 coding sequence is TGTGCCAGCAGCTCGGGACAGGGGGCATTCTTTGGCTACACCTTC.

The chain couples TRBV9 to TRBJ2-3; possible D gene TRBD1, 5 bases. Germline V CDR1 and CDR2: SGDLS, YYNGEE. V lost 1 base, J lost 1 base, and 16 bases lay in between. The CDR3 consists of 17 residues. CDR3 residues: CASSVTLGSQGTDTQYF. In nucleotides, the CDR3 is TGTGCCAGCAGCGTAACTTTGGGCTCACAGGGCACAGATACGCAGTATTTT.

V and J are TRBV6-5 and TRBJ1-2, with a weak D call TRBD1 (6 bases). This CDR3 is built from 14 residues. The V gene lost 6 bases and the J gene lost 5 bases, with 16 bases spanning the gap. Germline V lookup: CDR1 MNHEY, CDR2 SVGAGI. This CDR3 is CASSVATGLYGYTF. The CDR3 coding sequence is TGTGCCAGCAGCGTAGCTACAGGGTTGTATGGCTACACCTTC.

This chain joins TRBV4-3 and TRBJ1-4, with 7 bases fitting TRBD1. Losses at the gene ends were 5 bases for V and 4 bases for J; bases not matched to a gene: 4. Germline values: CDR1 LGHNA, CDR2 YSLEER. The CDR3 has 14 residues. The CDR3 is CASSSQGINEKLFF. The CDR3, as DNA: TGCGCCAGCAGCTCACAGGGGATTAATGAAAAACTGTTTTTT.

The J gene is TRBJ2-2, the V gene TRBV14, with D possibly being TRBD2 (7 bases). Looked up from germline, CDR1 is SGHDN and CDR2 is FVKESK. V lost 10 bases to trimming and J lost 1 base, with 19 bases between them. The length of the CDR3 is 16 residues. The CDR3 protein is CATLSEGEGNTGELFF. In DNA, the CDR3 is TGTGCCACCCTCAGCGAGGGGGAGGGGAACACCGGGGAGCTGTTTTTT.

This clone was seen a few times. The sample holds other DNA sequences that translate to the same CDR3. The V gene is TRBV6-5, the J gene TRBJ1-1; tentative D call: TRBD1 (5 bases). The V gene's germline CDR1 is MNHEY and CDR2 SVGAGI. V shed 6 bases and J shed 1 base, with 9 bases lying between them. The CDR3 runs 13 residues. The CDR3 region is CASRITGNTEAFF. CDR3 nucleotide sequence: TGTGCCAGCAGAATTACAGGGAACACTGAAGCTTTCTTT.

This chain joins TRBV6-5 and TRBJ2-3; tentatively, D is TRBD1 (5 bases). CDR1 is MNHEY, CDR2 SVGAGI, per germline. This CDR3 is built from 15 residues. Trimming removed 2 bases from V and 0 bases from J, with 9 bases in between. CDR3 protein: CASSYGAISTDTQYF. CDR3 sequence (DNA): TGTGCCAGCAGTTACGGGGCGATAAGCACAGATACGCAGTATTTT.

This chain connects TRBV19 to TRBJ1-5; D is unresolved. Germline V gene lookup returns CDR1 LNHDA and CDR2 SQIVND (reference sequence). Trimming stripped 5 bases from V and 2 bases from J, with 25 bases between. CDR3 length: 19 amino acids. The CDR3 coding sequence is TGTGCCAGTAGTCCTCTGCAGAGGGATATCTGGGATGGCAATCAGCCCCAGCATTTT. Translation gives CASSPLQRDIWDGNQPQHF.

This chain connects TRBV30 to TRBJ2-7; the D is unclear. V dropped 0 bases and J dropped 4 bases, with 4 bases sitting between them. The CDR3 contains 11 residues. Germline CDR1 and CDR2: GTSNPN and SVGIG (reference sequence). The CDR3 reads CAWSVRYEQYF. The CDR3 DNA sequence: TGTGCCTGGAGTGTCCGGTACGAGCAGTACTTC. The whole variable domain, filled in from reference TRBV30 and TRBJ2-7, reads SQTIHQWPATLVQPVGSPLSLECTVEGTSNPNLYWYRQAAGRGLQLLFYSVGIGQISSEVPQNLSASRPQDRQFILSSKKLLLSDSGFYLCAWSVRYEQYFGPGTRLTVT.

The V and J genes are TRBV29-1 and TRBJ2-1; 7 bases line up with TRBD2. Per germline, CDR1 SQVTM and CDR2 ANQGSEA. Trimming cost V 7 bases and J 5 bases; bases outside gene matches: 8. CDR3 size: 13 residues. CDR3 coding DNA: TGCAGCGCGGAGGGAGGGGAGCACAATGAGCAGTTCTTC. As protein: CSAEGGEHNEQFF.

J is TRBJ2-7 and V is TRBV5-1; 8 nucleotides line up with TRBD1. Germline CDR1 is SGHRS and CDR2 is YFSETQ. V lost 4 bases and J lost 7; bases outside the gene matches: 10. The CDR3 consists of 14 residues. For the CDR3, the DNA is TGCGCCAGCAGCCCCGGGACAGGATACGTAGAGCAGTACTTC. Encoded protein: CASSPGTGYVEQYF.

Here the CDR3 reads CSASMAEGYTF. The DNA of the CDR3 is TGCAGTGCGAGCATGGCGGAAGGCTACACCTTC. V and J are TRBV20-1 and TRBJ1-2; D not resolved. V dropped 6 bases and J dropped 8 bases, with 13 bases sitting between them. Germline CDR1 and CDR2: DFQATT and SNEGSKA (reference sequence). There are 11 residues in the CDR3.

V usage is TRBV5-1 and J usage is TRBJ2-1; maybe TRBD2 (6 bases). The V and J ends lost 7 bases and 2 bases respectively, with 13 bases between them. The germline gives CDR1 SGHRS, CDR2 YFSETQ. The CDR3 extends over 14 amino acids. This CDR3 reads CASARDSAYNEQFF. The DNA of the CDR3 is TGCGCCAGCGCCCGGGACTCAGCCTACAATGAGCAGTTCTTC.

The rearrangement joins TRBV18 to TRBJ2-3, with no clear D. The germline CDR1 and CDR2 sequences are KGHSH and LQKENI. V lost 2 bases, J lost 0 bases, and 9 bases lay in between. The CDR3 sequence is 15 residues long. The DNA of the CDR3 is TGTGCCAGCTCACCAATCCCTCAGAGCACAGATACGCAGTATTTT. The encoded protein is CASSPIPQSTDTQYF.

The chain joins TRBV6-5 to TRBJ1-1; no reliable D call. The CDR3 contains 14 residues. V dropped 0 bases and J dropped 7 bases, with 12 bases sitting between them. The germline gives CDR1 MNHEY, CDR2 SVGAGI. The CDR3 reads CASSYSPTRNEAFF. The CDR3 DNA reads TGTGCCAGCAGTTACTCGCCGACACGGAATGAAGCTTTCTTT.

This chain connects TRBV25-1 to TRBJ1-1, with 10 bases that match TRBD1. The germline CDR1 and CDR2 sequences are MGHDK and SYGVNS. Trimming removed 8 bases from V and 3 bases from J; junction bases left unmatched: 0. The CDR3 runs 12 residues. The CDR3 loop is CASGQGDTEAFF. CDR3 DNA sequence: TGTGCCAGCGGACAGGGGGACACTGAAGCTTTCTTT.

This chain links TRBV5-6 with TRBJ2-1; 9 bases match TRBD2. This CDR3 is 15 amino acids long. From germline, CDR1 is SGHDT and CDR2 YYEEEE. The V segment lost 0 bases and the J segment 3 bases; nucleotides outside the gene matches: 1. This CDR3 is CASSLGLAVYNEQFF. The CDR3 bases are TGTGCCAGCAGCTTGGGACTAGCGGTCTACAATGAGCAGTTCTTC.

This clone appeared once. This chain links TRBV3-1 (or the pseudogene TRBV3-2) with TRBJ2-1, with a possible D match to TRBD2 (5 bases). The V end was cut by 4 bases, the J end by 9 bases, with 16 bases between. This CDR3 spans 14 amino acids. Germline V gene data show CDR1 as LGHDT and CDR2 as YNNKEL (reference sequence). The CDR3 DNA is TGTGCCAGCAGCCCCAGTTCCACTGGGAGTGAGCAGTTCTTC. Amino acids: CASSPSSTGSEQFF.

The chain employs TRBV4-1 and TRBJ2-7, with 7 bases identical to TRBD2. The length of the CDR3 is 15 residues. The V gene end was trimmed by 3 bases and the J gene end by 0 bases; junction bases not matched to a gene: 5. Per germline, CDR1 MGHRA and CDR2 YSYEKL. The CDR3 spells CASSQAGLSSYEQYF. The CDR3, as DNA: TGCGCCAGCAGCCAGGCGGGACTATCCTCCTACGAGCAGTACTTC.

The chain carries TRBV9 and TRBJ2-3, with D maybe TRBD1 (5 bases). The germline V and J ends were trimmed by 0 bases and 3 bases, with 8 bases remaining between them. Germline loops: CDR1 SGDLS, CDR2 YYNGEE. CDR3 length: 14 amino acids. For the CDR3, the DNA is TGTGCCAGCAGCGTAGCAGACAGTACAGATACGCAGTATTTT. Its translation is CASSVADSTDTQYF.

This clone was counted only a few times. The gene calls are TRBV5-1 and TRBJ2-7; a possible D gene is TRBD1 (7 bases). Germline V gives CDR1 SGHRS, CDR2 YFSETQ. V was trimmed by 4 bases and J by 7 bases, leaving 21 bases between them. The CDR3 has 15 amino acids. CDR3 bases: TGCGCCAGCAGCCCGTCGGGAGCAGGGGGGATGGAGCAGTACTTC. This encodes CASSPSGAGGMEQYF.

V is TRBV19 and J is TRBJ1-2; 8 positions match TRBD1. V lost 7 bases and J lost 7; bases outside the gene matches: 17. The CDR3 sequence is 16 residues long. Germline V gene lookup returns CDR1 LNHDA and CDR2 SQIVND (reference sequence). The CDR3 reads CASMEGNRGGQVGYTF. CDR3 nucleotide sequence: TGTGCCAGTATGGAGGGAAACAGGGGGGGGCAGGTTGGCTACACCTTC.

The chain joins TRBV5-1 to TRBJ2-1, with unresolved D. The V gene's germline CDR1 is SGHRS and CDR2 YFSETQ. The germline V and J ends were trimmed by 0 bases and 2 bases, with 9 bases remaining between them. This CDR3 has 15 amino acids. The CDR3, as DNA: TGCGCCAGCAGCTTGGAACTGCGCCCCTACAATGAGCAGTTCTTC. The encoded protein is CASSLELRPYNEQFF.

In the case of this clone: A single base is all that separates this from a far larger clone, so a read error is likely. The chain employs TRBV5-1 and TRBJ2-7, with 7 bases that match TRBD1. The CDR3 runs to 14 residues. Trimming cost V 4 bases and J 6 bases; bases outside gene matches: 10. CDR1 and CDR2 (germline): SGHRS, YFSETQ. The CDR3 loop is CASSPGEGAIEQYF. The CDR3 region has the DNA TGCGCCAGCAGCCCCGGAGAGGGGGCGATCGAGCAGTACTTC.

V gene TRBV20-1 combines with J gene TRBJ1-2; no reliable D call. The V end was cut by 3 bases, the J end by 0 bases, with 5 bases between. This CDR3 is 12 amino acids long. The V gene's germline CDR1 is DFQATT and CDR2 SNEGSKA (reference sequence). The CDR3 protein is CSASTPNYGYTF. Written as DNA, the CDR3 is TGCAGTGCTAGTACACCTAACTATGGCTACACCTTC.

The chain combines TRBV5-1 with TRBJ1-3, with D hard to call. Germline CDR1 and CDR2: SGHRS and YFSETQ. Trimming removed 0 bases from V and 0 bases from J, with 10 bases in between. CDR3 size: 16 residues. In nucleotides, the CDR3 is TGCGCCAGCAGCTTGGCAGGCTCTCTCTCTGGAAACACCATATATTTT. Protein sequence: CASSLAGSLSGNTIYF.

J is TRBJ2-1 and V is TRBV7-7; the match to TRBD1 covers 7 bases. J was trimmed by 3 bases and V by 4 bases; bases with no gene match: 6. Germline loops: CDR1 SSHAT, CDR2 FNYEAQ (reference sequence). The CDR3 contains 15 residues. CDR3 protein: CASSYGTDFYNEQFF. The CDR3 bases are TGTGCCAGCAGCTACGGGACAGACTTCTACAATGAGCAGTTCTTC.

In this sample, this clone turned up many times. This sequence joins TRBV7-2 and TRBJ2-1, with D possibly TRBD2 on 6 matching bases. Per the germline V gene, CDR1 is SGHTA and CDR2 is FQGNSA. The CDR3 runs to 14 residues. V was shortened by 5 bases and J by 4 bases, with 12 bases between the two germline ends. Here the CDR3 DNA reads TGTGCCAGCAGCCCTGACGCGGGGTACAATGAGCAGTTCTTC. Protein sequence: CASSPDAGYNEQFF. The complete variable domain, with remaining parts taken from reference TRBV7-2 and TRBJ2-1, reads GAGVSQSPSNKVTEKGKDVELRCDPISGHTALYWYRQSLGQGLEFLIYFQGNSAPDKSGLPSDRFSAERTGGSVSTLTIQRTQQEDSAVYLCASSPDAGYNEQFFGPGTRLTVL.